The 4 T cell receptor beta chains listed next were all sequenced from one sample in a study of T cells in Graves' hyperthyroidism and ophthalmopathy. The investigators amplified TCR beta CDR3 regions from RNA transcripts. In the first-round RT-PCR of the TCR CDR3, the HTBI primer set was used. TCRdb reanalysed the multiplex PCR reads using MiXCR and keeps one entry per CDR3 protein. There are hundreds of thousands of distinct CDR3 sequences in the sample; approximately 14% occur only once, and approximately 12% lies in the top ten. Sequenced material: blood. The receptors originated from a woman between 50 and 59 years old with Graves' ophthalmopathy.

This clonotype was seen repeatedly, ten times or more. The chain joins TRBV5-1 to TRBJ2-2, with D maybe TRBD1 (6 bases). With 6 bases removed from V and 0 bases from J, the gap between germline ends came to 15 bases. Germline CDR1 reads SGHRS; CDR2 reads YFSETQ. The CDR3 sequence is 16 residues long. CDR3 DNA sequence: TGCGCCAGCAACCCAGAGACAGGAGCGAACACCGGGGAGCTGTTTTTT. As protein: CASNPETGANTGELFF. Supplemented by reference TRBV5-1 and TRBJ2-2, the full variable domain reads KAGVTQTPRYLIKTRGQQVTLSCSPISGHRSVSWYQQTPGQGLQFLFEYFSETQRNKGNFPGRFSGRQFSNSRSEMNVSTLELGDSALYLCASNPETGANTGELFFGEGSRLTVL.

A few counts support this clonotype. The rearrangement links TRBV6-1 to TRBJ1-1, with D tentatively TRBD1 (6 bases). Per the germline V gene, CDR1 is MNHNS and CDR2 is SASEGT. This CDR3 has 14 amino acids. V shed 7 bases and J shed 3 bases, with 15 bases lying between them. CDR3 sequence reads: CASNRRDTDTEAFF. The DNA of the CDR3 is TGTGCCAGCAACAGACGGGACACAGACACTGAAGCTTTCTTT.

This clonotype has a count of ten or more. The J gene is TRBJ1-1, the V gene TRBV12-3 or TRBV12-4; the match to TRBD1 covers 10 bases. V lost 6 bases and J lost 4; bases outside the gene matches: 11. The CDR3 contains 16 residues. CDR3 nucleotide sequence: TGTGCCAGCAGCCTAAACTCCGACAGGGGGCCCACTGAAGCTTTCTTT. Translation gives CASSLNSDRGPTEAFF.

This clonotype has just a few counts. This chain connects TRBV29-1 to TRBJ1-4, with a tentative D call TRBD1 (6 bases). This CDR3 has 15 residues. The germline V and J ends were trimmed by 5 bases and 3 bases, with 16 bases remaining between them. Per germline, CDR1 SQVTM and CDR2 ANQGSEA. CDR3 sequence: CSVITLQGANEKLFF. In nucleotides, the CDR3 is TGCAGCGTTATTACATTACAGGGTGCTAATGAAAAACTGTTTTTT.